This passage covers 8 T cell receptor beta chains from one sample sequenced in a study of blood T cell repertoires in COVID-19. Profiling relied on immunoSEQ multiplex PCR, and the TCRdb table lists in-frame clones only, not all of them. The sample comprises around 100,000 clones, about 80% of which are singletons, and under 35% rests with the top ten. Sequences were obtained from peripheral blood. These receptors were obtained from a man in his 70s with active or convalescent COVID-19.

This rearrangement joins TRBV9 to TRBJ2-3; 7 bases are a match to TRBD2. The germline gives CDR1 SGDLS, CDR2 YYNGEE. The CDR3 has 15 amino acids. J gave up 3 bases and V 2 bases, and 6 bases lay outside the gene matches. The CDR3 sequence: CASSVRQGGTDTQYF. CDR3 bases: TGTGCCAGCAGCGTTAGGCAGGGAGGGACAGATACGCAGTATTTT.

J is TRBJ2-7 and V is TRBV4-2, with D possibly being TRBD2 (6 bases). CDR3 size: 14 residues. V lost 7 bases and J lost 0, with 13 bases in between. CDR1 LGHNA and CDR2 YNFKEQ come from the germline V gene. CDR3: CASTPEGLSYEQYF. The CDR3 DNA is TGTGCCAGCACCCCGGAGGGGCTCTCCTACGAGCAGTACTTC.

The gene calls are TRBV19 and TRBJ2-1; the D is unclear. Trimming removed 4 bases at V and 6 bases at J, with 13 bases between. Germline CDR1 reads LNHDA; CDR2 reads SQIVND (reference sequence). There are 14 residues in the CDR3. The DNA of the CDR3 is TGTGCCAGTAGTACCGACGACACCCTCAATGAGCAGTTCTTC. Amino acid sequence: CASSTDDTLNEQFF.

The chain is built from TRBV7-2 and TRBJ2-7; no definite D call. Trimming shortened V by 6 bases and J by 6 bases, and 18 bases separated the two germline ends. This CDR3 is built from 14 residues. Looked up from germline, CDR1 is SGHTA and CDR2 is FQGNSA. CDR3 amino acids: CASSESPRNAEQYF. The CDR3 DNA reads as TGTGCCAGCAGTGAGAGCCCGAGGAATGCCGAGCAGTACTTC.

The chain carries TRBV5-1 and TRBJ2-5, with 9 bases lining up with TRBD2. Germline V gene data show CDR1 as SGHRS and CDR2 as YFSETQ. The CDR3 totals 15 residues. V gave up 3 bases and J gave up 3 bases; unmatched junction bases: 6. CDR3 DNA: TGCGCCAGCAGCTGGGCGGGGGGGCCGAAAGAGACCCAGTACTTC. Translation: CASSWAGGPKETQYF.

This chain connects TRBV5-4 to TRBJ2-1; 10 nucleotides agree with TRBD2. With 4 bases clipped from V and 2 bases from J, the junction kept 6 bases outside the gene matches. The V gene's germline CDR1 is SGHNT and CDR2 YYREEE (reference sequence). The CDR3 loop spans 16 amino acids. The CDR3 sequence: CASSPKRGGTYNEQFF. CDR3 sequence (DNA): TGTGCCAGCAGCCCTAAGCGGGGGGGTACCTACAATGAGCAGTTCTTC.

The chain carries TRBV9 and TRBJ2-3; D might be TRBD2 (6 bases). The CDR3 consists of 15 residues. Germline values: CDR1 SGDLS, CDR2 YYNGEE. Trimming shortened V by 0 bases and J by 3 bases, and 11 bases separated the two germline ends. CDR3 loop: CASSVAFGGTDTQYF. CDR3 DNA sequence: TGTGCCAGCAGCGTAGCGTTCGGAGGGACAGATACGCAGTATTTT.

Many counts were recorded for this clone. The chain employs TRBV5-3 and TRBJ2-7, with 7 bases matching TRBD1. TRBV5-3 counts as an open reading frame of uncertain function. Losses at the gene ends were 4 bases for V and 1 base for J; bases not matched to a gene: 5. This CDR3 is 14 amino acids long. CDR3 nucleotides: TGTGCCAGAAGCCCCCGGGACAGTTCCTACGAGCAGTACTTC. As protein: CARSPRDSSYEQYF.